Below are 25 T cell receptor beta chains sequenced from a single sample in a study of CD8+ T cells in alopecia areata. Extraction and reverse transcription of RNA yielded cDNA as the sequencing template. Some clones are missing from TCRdb's copy, which holds only in-frame ones; the method was immunoSEQ multiplex PCR. Of 170,000 or so clones detected, almost 65% appear once; the ten largest clones hold around 1.6%. The source was CD4+ T cells sorted from blood, collected at week 0. The receptors here all came from a human donor with alopecia areata.

V is TRBV7-2 and J is TRBJ2-7; 9 bases agree with TRBD1. Germline V CDR1 and CDR2: SGHTA, FQGNSA. The length of the CDR3 is 15 residues. Trimming at V came to 3 bases and at J to 5 bases, leaving 8 bases not matched to a gene. In DNA form, the CDR3 reads TGTGCCAGCAGCTTTTCGGGACAGGGTAGAGACGAGCAGTACTTC. Translated: CASSFSGQGRDEQYF.

The chain joins TRBV7-9 to TRBJ2-3; 7 nucleotides line up with TRBD2. Per the germline V gene, CDR1 is SEHNR and CDR2 is FQNEAQ (reference sequence). The length of the CDR3 is 12 residues. Losses at the gene ends were 4 bases for V and 12 bases for J; bases not matched to a gene: 7. This CDR3 reads CASSYQTSSQYF. In DNA form, the CDR3 reads TGTGCCAGCAGCTACCAGACTAGCAGTCAGTATTTT.

This clone appeared a single time. The CDR3 nucleotides are TGTGCCAGCAGCTTCGGGGATGAGCAGTTCTTC. It yields the protein CASSFGDEQFF. The chain uses TRBV11-2 and TRBJ2-1, with a possible D match to TRBD2 (5 bases). V was trimmed by 3 bases and J by 8 bases, leaving 5 bases between them. CDR3 size: 11 residues. Germline assignment: CDR1 SGHAT and CDR2 FQNNGV.

The J gene is TRBJ2-7, the V gene TRBV9; perhaps TRBD2 as D (6 bases). The germline V and J ends were trimmed by 3 bases and 4 bases, with 8 bases remaining between them. This CDR3 is built from 12 residues. Germline loops: CDR1 SGDLS, CDR2 YYNGEE. CDR3 sequence: CASSGDSYEQYF. The CDR3 DNA is TGTGCCAGCAGCGGGGACTCTTACGAGCAGTACTTC. The whole variable domain, filled in from reference TRBV9 and TRBJ2-7, reads DSGVTQTPKHLITATGQRVTLRCSPRSGDLSVYWYQQSLDQGLQFLIQYYNGEERAKGNILERFSAQQFPDLHSELNLSSLELGDSALYFCASSGDSYEQYFGPGTRLTVT.

The chain couples TRBV29-1 to TRBJ2-7; maybe TRBD2 (6 bases). CDR3 length equals 13 residues. Germline V gene data show CDR1 as SQVTM and CDR2 as ANQGSEA. V shed 4 bases and J shed 0 bases, with 10 bases lying between them. The CDR3 DNA reads as TGCAGCGTTGTACTAGCAAACTCCTACGAGCAGTACTTC. This translates into CSVVLANSYEQYF.

For the CDR3, the DNA is TGTGCCAGCAGCCTCATCACAGATACGCAGTATTTT. It translates to CASSLITDTQYF. The chain recombines TRBV14 with TRBJ2-3; the D is unclear. Germline CDR1 and CDR2: SGHDN and FVKESK. CDR3 length equals 12 residues. Trimming took off 4 bases at V and 2 bases at J, with 4 bases between the two ends.

V and J are TRBV29-1 and TRBJ1-2; no firm D call. V shed 5 bases and J shed 8 bases, with 9 bases lying between them. The CDR3 contains 10 residues. Germline CDR1 SQVTM, CDR2 ANQGSEA. CDR3: CSVPGEGYTF. CDR3 bases: TGCAGCGTTCCGGGCGAGGGCTACACCTTC.

This clone came up a few times. This chain links TRBV6-6 with TRBJ1-6; 7 nucleotides match TRBD1. The CDR3 runs to 14 residues. Germline values: CDR1 MNHNY, CDR2 SVGAGI (reference sequence). V lost 5 bases to trimming and J lost 4 bases; unmatched junction nucleotides: 2. CDR3 nucleotide sequence: TGTGCCAGCAGTCCGGGACAGTATAATTCACCCCTCCACTTT. It yields the protein CASSPGQYNSPLHF.

The chain has TRBV30 and TRBJ1-1; tentative D call: TRBD1 (5 bases). Trimming stripped 4 bases from V and 6 bases from J, with 15 bases between. Germline lookup yields CDR1 GTSNPN and CDR2 SVGIG (reference sequence). The CDR3 spans 13 residues. In DNA form, the CDR3 reads TGTGCCTGGACCTTCCTGAGGGGTGCTGAAGCTTTCTTT. Protein sequence: CAWTFLRGAEAFF. Full variable domain (rest looked up from reference TRBV30 and TRBJ1-1): SQTIHQWPATLVQPVGSPLSLECTVEGTSNPNLYWYRQAAGRGLQLLFYSVGIGQISSEVPQNLSASRPQDRQFILSSKKLLLSDSGFYLCAWTFLRGAEAFFGQGTRLTVV.

CDR3 region: CASSPQRGGNSPLHF. CDR3 DNA sequence: TGTGCCAGCAGTCCCCAGAGAGGGGGGAATTCACCCCTCCACTTT. The chain uses TRBV6-1 and TRBJ1-6, with D possibly matching TRBD1 (6 bases). The CDR3 loop spans 15 amino acids. Trimming took off 5 bases at V and 7 bases at J, with 15 bases between the two ends. The germline gives CDR1 MNHNS, CDR2 SASEGT.

This chain links TRBV29-1 with TRBJ2-7, with TRBD1 identical over 8 bases. This CDR3 comprises 13 residues. Germline CDR1 SQVTM, CDR2 ANQGSEA. Unmatched junction bases numbered 6, after V lost 4 bases and J lost 4 bases. The CDR3: CSVADYRGYEQYF. DNA of the CDR3: TGCAGCGTTGCCGATTACAGGGGGTACGAGCAGTACTTC.

The rearrangement uses TRBV13 and TRBJ2-3, with D maybe TRBD2 (5 bases). The CDR3 has 18 amino acids. V shed 5 bases and J shed 0 bases, with 21 bases lying between them. Germline V lookup: CDR1 PRHDT, CDR2 FYEKMQ (reference sequence). DNA of the CDR3: TGTGCCAGCAGCCCCGGGATATTGGAAACCCAAAGCACAGATACGCAGTATTTT. It translates to CASSPGILETQSTDTQYF.

The chain has TRBV30 and TRBJ2-1, with D tentatively TRBD2 (5 bases). The CDR3 totals 12 residues. Germline V gives CDR1 GTSNPN, CDR2 SVGIG (reference sequence). The CDR3 DNA reads TGTGGGGTCCGGGGCTCCTACAATGAGCAGTTCTTC. It translates to CGVRGSYNEQFF.

The rearrangement uses TRBV7-2 and TRBJ1-2, with a weak D call TRBD1 (6 bases). The CDR3 sequence is 14 residues long. V was trimmed by 6 bases and J by 6 bases, leaving 17 bases between them. Germline CDR1 reads SGHTA; CDR2 reads FQGNSA. The CDR3 nucleotides read TGTGCCAGCAGTAACAGGGAGGCCCACCATGGCTACACCTTC. Translated, it gives CASSNREAHHGYTF.

This clone was observed a handful of times. The chain recombines TRBV29-1 with TRBJ1-1; TRBD1 matches 9 bases. CDR1 is SQVTM, CDR2 ANQGSEA, per germline. V lost 4 bases to trimming and J lost 1 base; unmatched junction nucleotides: 4. This CDR3 has 14 amino acids. The CDR3 reads CSVGPGQGNTEAFF. CDR3 DNA: TGCAGCGTTGGCCCGGGACAGGGGAACACTGAAGCTTTCTTT.

In regard to this clone: Distinct nucleotide sequences in the sample also encode this CDR3. This chain connects TRBV29-1 to TRBJ1-2; 10 bases are a match to TRBD1. After removal of 6 bases from V and 3 bases from J, the junction contained 4 bases not matched to a gene. In germline, CDR1 is SQVTM, CDR2 ANQGSEA. This CDR3 region has 13 residues. The CDR3, as DNA: TGCAGCGTGTCGGGACAGGGGTACTATGGCTACACCTTC. Its protein product is CSVSGQGYYGYTF. Combining the CDR3 with reference TRBV29-1 and TRBJ1-2 gives the whole variable domain SAVISQKPSRDICQRGTSLTIQCQVDSQVTMMFWYRQQPGQSLTLIATANQGSEATYESGFVIDKFPISRPNLTFSTLTVSNMSPEDSSIYLCSVSGQGYYGYTFGSGTRLTVV.

The rearrangement uses TRBV5-4 and TRBJ1-2; a weak D match, TRBD1 (5 bases). CDR3 length equals 16 residues. From germline, CDR1 is SGHNT and CDR2 YYREEE (reference sequence). V was pared by 4 bases and J by 5 bases, with 21 bases between. CDR3 loop: CASSGAPQGPGYGYTF. In nucleotides, the CDR3 is TGTGCCAGCAGCGGCGCTCCCCAGGGCCCTGGTTATGGCTACACCTTC.

The CDR3 nucleotides are TGCAGCGTTGTCGAACTAGCGGGGCCCGACTACGAGCAGTACTTC. This codes for CSVVELAGPDYEQYF. The chain employs TRBV29-1 and TRBJ2-7; 10 nucleotides align to TRBD2. This CDR3 spans 15 amino acids. The V gene end was trimmed by 4 bases and the J gene end by 3 bases; junction bases not matched to a gene: 9. The germline CDR1 and CDR2 sequences are SQVTM and ANQGSEA.

The chain uses TRBV29-1 and TRBJ1-1; D perhaps matches TRBD1 (5 bases). CDR3 length: 13 residues. CDR1 is SQVTM, CDR2 ANQGSEA, per germline. V was shortened by 4 bases and J by 6 bases, with 15 bases between the two germline ends. The CDR3 sequence is CSVGVGTWSEAFF. The CDR3 nucleotides read TGCAGCGTTGGTGTAGGGACTTGGTCTGAAGCTTTCTTT.

The CDR3 region is CASSLEGLTDTQYF. The DNA for the CDR3 is TGTGCCAGCAGCTTAGAAGGGCTCACAGATACGCAGTATTTT. The chain combines TRBV7-2 with TRBJ2-3; D remains ambiguous. Trimming removed 1 base from V and 2 bases from J, with 7 bases in between. The CDR3 runs 14 residues. The germline gives CDR1 SGHTA, CDR2 FQGNSA.

V gene TRBV5-1 combines with J gene TRBJ1-2, with D perhaps matching TRBD1 (5 bases). Trimming removed 1 base from V and 8 bases from J, with 9 bases in between. CDR3 length equals 12 residues. Germline values: CDR1 SGHRS, CDR2 YFSETQ. CDR3 sequence reads: CASSLTREGYTF. The CDR3 nucleotides read TGCGCCAGCAGCTTGACCAGGGAAGGCTACACCTTC.

This clone showed up many times. This chain connects TRBV30 to TRBJ2-7; 7 bases align to TRBD1. Germline V gives CDR1 GTSNPN, CDR2 SVGIG (reference sequence). The CDR3 is 11 residues long. J lost 5 bases, V lost 7 bases, and 5 bases had no gene match. Here the CDR3 reads CASRQGNEQYF. For the CDR3, the DNA is TGTGCCTCAAGACAGGGCAACGAGCAGTACTTC.

A few counts support this clone. Distinct nucleotide sequences in the sample also encode this CDR3. The chain joins TRBV29-1 to TRBJ1-2, with TRBD1 as a possible D gene (5 bases). The V gene lost 3 bases and the J gene lost 6 bases, with 5 bases spanning the gap. Germline-derived CDR1 and CDR2 are SQVTM and ANQGSEA. The CDR3 consists of 10 residues. The CDR3 DNA reads TGCAGCGTTGACAGGGATGGCTACACCTTC. Translation gives CSVDRDGYTF.

This chain joins TRBV5-1 and TRBJ2-3, with a tentative D call TRBD1 (5 bases). V lost 0 bases and J 1 base, leaving 12 bases between the germline ends. Germline V gene data show CDR1 as SGHRS and CDR2 as YFSETQ. The CDR3 covers 16 residues. The CDR3 protein is CASSLVGAVGTDTQYF. CDR3 bases: TGCGCCAGCAGCTTGGTTGGGGCGGTCGGCACAGATACGCAGTATTTT.

This chain connects TRBV4-3 to TRBJ2-3; no clear D gene. V gave up 0 bases and J gave up 6 bases, with 13 bases separating them. Germline V gene data show CDR1 as LGHNA and CDR2 as YSLEER. The CDR3 contains 15 residues. The CDR3 DNA reads as TGCGCCAGCAGCCAAGAACAGCGTCTGAGGGATACGCAGTATTTT. Residues: CASSQEQRLRDTQYF.